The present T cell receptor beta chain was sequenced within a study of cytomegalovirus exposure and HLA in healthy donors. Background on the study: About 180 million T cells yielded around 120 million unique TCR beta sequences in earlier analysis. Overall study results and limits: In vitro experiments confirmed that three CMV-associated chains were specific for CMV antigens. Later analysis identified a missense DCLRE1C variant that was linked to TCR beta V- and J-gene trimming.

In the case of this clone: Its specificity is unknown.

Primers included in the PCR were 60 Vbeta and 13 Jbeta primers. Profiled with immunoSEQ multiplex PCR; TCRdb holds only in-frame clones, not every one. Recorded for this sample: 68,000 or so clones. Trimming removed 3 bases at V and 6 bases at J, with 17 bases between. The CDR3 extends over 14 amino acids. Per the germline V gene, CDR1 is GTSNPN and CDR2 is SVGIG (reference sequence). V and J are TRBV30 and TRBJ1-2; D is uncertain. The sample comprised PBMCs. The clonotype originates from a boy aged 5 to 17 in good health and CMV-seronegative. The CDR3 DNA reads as TGTGCCTGGAGCGTTGGACTAGGCGGGAATGGCTACACCTTC. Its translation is CAWSVGLGGNGYTF.